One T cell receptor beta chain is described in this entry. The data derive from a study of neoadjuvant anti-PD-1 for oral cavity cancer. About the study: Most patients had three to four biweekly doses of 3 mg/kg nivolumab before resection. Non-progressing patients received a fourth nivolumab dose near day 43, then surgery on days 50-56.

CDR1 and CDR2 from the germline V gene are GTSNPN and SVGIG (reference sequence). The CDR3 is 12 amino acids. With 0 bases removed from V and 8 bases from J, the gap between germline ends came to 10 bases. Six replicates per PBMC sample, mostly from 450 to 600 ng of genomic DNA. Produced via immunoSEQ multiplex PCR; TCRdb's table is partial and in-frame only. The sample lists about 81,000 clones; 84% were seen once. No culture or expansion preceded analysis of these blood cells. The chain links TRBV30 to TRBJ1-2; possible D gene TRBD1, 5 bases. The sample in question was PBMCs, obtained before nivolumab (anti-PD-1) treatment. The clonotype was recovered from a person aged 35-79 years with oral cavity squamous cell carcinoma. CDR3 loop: CAWSVGRVGYTF. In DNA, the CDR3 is TGTGCCTGGAGTGTTGGCAGGGTAGGCTACACCTTC.